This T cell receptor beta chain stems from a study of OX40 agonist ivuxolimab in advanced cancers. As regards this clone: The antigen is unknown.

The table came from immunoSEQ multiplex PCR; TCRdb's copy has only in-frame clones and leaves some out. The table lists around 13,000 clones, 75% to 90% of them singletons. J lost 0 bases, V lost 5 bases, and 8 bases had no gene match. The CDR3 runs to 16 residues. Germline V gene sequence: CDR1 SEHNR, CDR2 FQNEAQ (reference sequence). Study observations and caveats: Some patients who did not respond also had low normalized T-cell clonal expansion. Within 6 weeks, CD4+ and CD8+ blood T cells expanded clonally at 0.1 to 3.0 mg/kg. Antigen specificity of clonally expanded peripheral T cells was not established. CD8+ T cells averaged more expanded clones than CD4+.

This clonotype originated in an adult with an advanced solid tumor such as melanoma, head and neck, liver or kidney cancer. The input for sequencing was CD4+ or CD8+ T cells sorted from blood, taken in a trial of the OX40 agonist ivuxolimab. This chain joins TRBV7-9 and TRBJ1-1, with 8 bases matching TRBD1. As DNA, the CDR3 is TGTGCCAGCAGCAAGGACAGGGAAGTCATGAACACTGAAGCTTTCTTT. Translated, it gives CASSKDREVMNTEAFF.